The 19 T cell receptor beta chains in this list originate from one sample, sequenced in a study of T-cell memory formation after mild COVID-19. From the 5' RACE reads, TCRdb called clonotypes with MiXCR, one entry per CDR3 protein. The sample lists some 14,000 distinct CDR3 sequences, around 16% occurring once. The sample comprised PBMCs or a T cell subset sorted from them (not recorded which). The receptors here all came from a man between 18 and 35 years old who had mild COVID-19 (a few samples of this study predate the infection). Cell type and time point are not known.

This chain uses TRBV7-8 with TRBJ2-7, with 13 bases fitting TRBD2. Germline trimming cut 4 bases from V and 3 bases from J; bases unmatched to any gene: 12. Germline V gene data show CDR1 as SGHVS and CDR2 as FQNEAQ. This CDR3 contains 18 residues. The CDR3 sequence: CASSWGLAGLLVGYEQYF. As DNA, the CDR3 is TGTGCCAGCAGCTGGGGACTAGCGGGGCTACTAGTAGGCTACGAGCAGTACTTC.

This sequence joins TRBV30 and TRBJ2-3, with D possibly matching TRBD1 (6 bases). This CDR3 contains 16 residues. Germline CDR1 and CDR2: GTSNPN and SVGIG (reference sequence). V gave up 0 bases and J gave up 2 bases, with 15 bases separating them. The CDR3 here is CAWSVAWTAFTDTQYF. Written as DNA, the CDR3 is TGTGCCTGGAGTGTCGCGTGGACAGCCTTCACAGATACGCAGTATTTT.

This clonotype has at least ten counts. The V gene is TRBV27, the J gene TRBJ2-5, with 12 bases lining up with TRBD2. The CDR3 sequence is 15 residues long. V dropped 5 bases and J dropped 5; count of bases not matched to a gene: 6. The V gene's germline CDR1 is MNHEY and CDR2 SMNVEV (reference sequence). The CDR3 DNA reads as TGTGCCAGCAGTCCTAGCGGGGGGGCCGTTGAGACCCAGTACTTC. The encoded protein is CASSPSGGAVETQYF.

The V and J genes are TRBV6-6 and TRBJ1-1; D ambiguous. Germline V lookup: CDR1 MNHNY, CDR2 SVGAGI (reference sequence). V was pared by 1 base and J by 0 bases, with 9 bases between. CDR3 length equals 15 residues. CDR3 sequence: CASSYFGYLNTEAFF. CDR3 nucleotide sequence: TGTGCCAGCAGTTACTTCGGTTACCTGAACACTGAAGCTTTCTTT.

The sample holds many counts of this clonotype. V gene TRBV5-4 combines with J gene TRBJ1-4; D gene ambiguous. Germline-derived CDR1 and CDR2 are SGHNT and YYREEE (reference sequence). The CDR3 runs to 14 residues. The ends were cut back, 4 bases at V and 5 bases at J, with 12 bases in the middle. CDR3 residues: CASSQNAKNEKLFF. DNA of the CDR3: TGTGCCAGCAGCCAAAACGCGAAGAATGAAAAACTGTTTTTT.

This clonotype was picked up many times. The chain couples TRBV19 to TRBJ1-2; D possibly corresponds to TRBD1 (5 bases). Trimming removed 5 bases from V and 6 bases from J, with 25 bases in between. The CDR3 is made up of 17 amino acids. Germline CDR1 reads LNHDA; CDR2 reads SQIVND (reference sequence). As DNA, the CDR3 is TGTGCCAGTAGTCCGGGCGCTCGGGGGTATTTTTATGATGGCTACACCTTC. This codes for CASSPGARGYFYDGYTF.

This clonotype was picked up many times. The chain employs TRBV7-3 and TRBJ1-1; D not resolved. Germline-derived CDR1 and CDR2 are SGHTA and FQGTGA. The CDR3 length is 13 residues. Trimming took 3 bases from V and 4 from J, leaving 9 bases between them. This CDR3 reads CASSFGGSTEAFF. The CDR3 DNA is TGTGCCAGCAGCTTCGGTGGTTCCACTGAAGCTTTCTTT. Filled out from reference TRBV7-3 and TRBJ1-1, the complete variable domain reads GAGVSQTPSNKVTEKGKYVELRCDPISGHTALYWYRQSLGQGPEFLIYFQGTGAADDSGLPNDRFFAVRPEGSVSTLKIQRTERGDSAVYLCASSFGGSTEAFFGQGTRLTVV.

The chain combines TRBV4-2 with TRBJ2-3, with D tentatively TRBD1 (5 bases). CDR1 is LGHNA, CDR2 YNFKEQ, per germline. V shed 1 base and J shed 3 bases, with 8 bases lying between them. The CDR3 covers 14 residues. This CDR3 reads CASSQVGRTDTQYF. Written as DNA, the CDR3 is TGTGCCAGCAGCCAAGTGGGGCGAACAGATACGCAGTATTTT.

This clonotype was recorded at least ten times. The chain links TRBV6-1 to TRBJ2-1; TRBD2 matches 9 bases. The CDR3 has 15 amino acids. The J segment lost 8 bases and the V segment lost 3 bases, leaving 8 bases of the junction unmatched. CDR1 is MNHNS and CDR2 is SASEGT in the germline V gene. CDR3 protein: CASSESSGGPDEQFF. For the CDR3, the DNA is TGTGCCAGCAGTGAGAGTAGCGGGGGTCCGGATGAGCAGTTCTTC.

In this sample, this clonotype turned up many times. The chain recombines TRBV6-5 with TRBJ1-5; D is unresolved. The CDR3 covers 15 residues. V was pared by 0 bases and J by 0 bases, with 6 bases between. The germline CDR1 and CDR2 sequences are MNHEY and SVGAGI. CDR3 DNA: TGTGCCAGCAGTTACTCCCGGAGTAGCAATCAGCCCCAGCATTTT. This encodes CASSYSRSSNQPQHF.

This clonotype has a handful of counts. V is TRBV18 and J is TRBJ1-1; 8 bases fit TRBD1. The CDR3 is 16 residues long. With 3 bases clipped from V and 7 bases from J, the junction kept 13 bases outside the gene matches. Germline values: CDR1 KGHSH, CDR2 LQKENI. CDR3 sequence: CASSPQAGGFIIEAFF. CDR3 DNA: TGTGCCAGCTCACCCCAGGCAGGGGGCTTTATCATTGAAGCTTTCTTT.

At least ten counts were recorded for this clonotype. V and J are TRBV4-1 and TRBJ1-5; tentatively, D is TRBD1 (6 bases). Germline-derived CDR1 and CDR2 are MGHRA and YSYEKL. The CDR3 is 13 amino acids. V was cut by 4 bases and J by 4 bases, with 8 bases left in between. The CDR3 sequence is CASSRDRNQPQHF. The CDR3 DNA is TGCGCCAGCAGCCGAGACAGGAATCAGCCCCAGCATTTT.

This clonotype was seen ten or more times. The chain recombines TRBV12-3 or TRBV12-4 with TRBJ2-2; TRBD1 matches at 7 bases. J was trimmed by 4 bases and V by 8 bases; bases with no gene match: 16. The CDR3 is 17 residues long. The CDR3 bases are TGTGCCAGCCCCATTCGAGGCCAGGGGGTAGGCACCGGGGAGCTGTTTTTT. This translates into CASPIRGQGVGTGELFF.

At least ten counts were recorded for this clonotype. This sequence joins TRBV21-1 and TRBJ1-6; the listed D gene, TRBD1, was not tested against the DNA. TRBV21-1 corresponds to a pseudogene. This CDR3 region has 14 residues. In DNA, the CDR3 is TGTGCCAGCAGCATTTGGACAGATTATTCACCCCTCCACTTT. This gives the protein CASSIWTDYSPLHF.

This clonotype was picked up many times. V usage is TRBV7-3 and J usage is TRBJ2-3, with 7 bases lining up with TRBD2. Germline V gene lookup returns CDR1 SGHTA and CDR2 FQGTGA. V shed 4 bases and J 5 bases; nucleotides not matched to a gene: 15. The CDR3 spans 17 residues. The CDR3, as DNA: TGTGCCAGCAGCTCTGGAATCGGCGGGGGTGATTTAGATACGCAGTATTTT. Protein product: CASSSGIGGGDLDTQYF.

V is TRBV7-9 and J is TRBJ2-3, with 9 bases that match TRBD1. In germline, CDR1 is SEHNR, CDR2 FQNEAQ (reference sequence). The CDR3 extends over 15 amino acids. Trimming took 4 bases from V and 2 from J; bases not matched to a gene: 4. In DNA form, the CDR3 reads TGTGCCAGCAGCTGGGGACAGGGCATCACAGATACGCAGTATTTT. Encoded protein: CASSWGQGITDTQYF.

The J gene is TRBJ2-7, the V gene TRBV29-1; 8 nucleotides line up with TRBD1. The ends lost 6 bases at V and 2 bases at J; junction bases unmatched: 12. The CDR3 extends over 15 amino acids. From germline, CDR1 is SQVTM and CDR2 ANQGSEA. The CDR3 here is CSVYPGQGRPYEQYF. In DNA, the CDR3 is TGCAGCGTCTACCCCGGACAGGGACGGCCCTACGAGCAGTACTTC.

The CDR3 region is CASSQGSTPSPLHF. The DNA of the CDR3 is TGCGCCAGCAGCCAAGGATCCACCCCCTCACCCCTCCACTTT. The chain carries TRBV4-3 and TRBJ1-6; D is undetermined. There are 14 residues in the CDR3. Germline loops: CDR1 LGHNA, CDR2 YSLEER. Trimming removed 1 base at V and 10 bases at J, with 11 bases between.

J is TRBJ1-4 and V is TRBV5-1, with TRBD1 matching over 9 bases. Germline assignment: CDR1 SGHRS and CDR2 YFSETQ. Germline trimming cut 0 bases from V and 7 bases from J; bases unmatched to any gene: 13. The CDR3 runs 18 residues. The CDR3 nucleotides are TGCGCCAGCAGCTTGGGGACAGGGGCCCTTGGGGCGAGTGAAAAACTGTTTTTT. Protein product: CASSLGTGALGASEKLFF. Filled out from reference TRBV5-1 and TRBJ1-4, the complete variable domain reads KAGVTQTPRYLIKTRGQQVTLSCSPISGHRSVSWYQQTPGQGLQFLFEYFSETQRNKGNFPGRFSGRQFSNSRSEMNVSTLELGDSALYLCASSLGTGALGASEKLFFGSGTQLSVL.